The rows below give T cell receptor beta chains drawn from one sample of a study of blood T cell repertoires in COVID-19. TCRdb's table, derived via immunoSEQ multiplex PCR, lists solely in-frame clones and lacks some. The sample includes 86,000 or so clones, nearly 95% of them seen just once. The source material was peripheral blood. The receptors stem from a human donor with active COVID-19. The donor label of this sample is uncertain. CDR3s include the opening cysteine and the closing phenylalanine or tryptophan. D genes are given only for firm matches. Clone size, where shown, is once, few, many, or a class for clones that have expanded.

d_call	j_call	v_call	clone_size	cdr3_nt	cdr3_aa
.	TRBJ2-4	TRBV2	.	TGTGCCAGCACAAGGGAGGTAAACATTCAGTACTTC	CASTREVNIQYF
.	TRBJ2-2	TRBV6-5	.	TGTGCCAGCAGGATGGGACAGAACACCGGGGAGCTGTTTTTT	CASRMGQNTGELFF
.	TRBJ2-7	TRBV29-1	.	TGCAGCGTTGACCTCACTACCGGGAGCTACGAGCAGTACTTC	CSVDLTTGSYEQYF
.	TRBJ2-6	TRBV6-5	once	TGTGCCAGCAGTTACTCAGCGAAGTCTGGGGCCAACGTCCTGACTTTC	CASSYSAKSGANVLTF
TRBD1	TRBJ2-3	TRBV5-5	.	TGTGCCAGCAGCTCGGGACAGGGCACAACAGATACGCAGTATTTT	CASSSGQGTTDTQYF
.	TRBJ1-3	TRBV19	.	TGTGCCACTGGACTCTCTGGAAACACCATATATTTT	CATGLSGNTIYF
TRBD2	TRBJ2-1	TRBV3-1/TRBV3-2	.	TGTGCCAGCAGCGCAAGCGGCGGGGGGACCTACAATGAGCAGTTCTTC	CASSASGGGTYNEQFF
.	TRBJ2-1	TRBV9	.	TGTGCCAGCAGCGGGGGCCTCTCTAGGCACAATGAGCAGTTCTTC	CASSGGLSRHNEQFF
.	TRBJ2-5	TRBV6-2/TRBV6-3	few	TGTGCCAGCAGTCCCTGGCCACAAGAGACCCAGTACTTC	CASSPWPQETQYF
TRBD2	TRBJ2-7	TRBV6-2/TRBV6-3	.	TGTGCCAGCACCCCGGGGCTAGCGGTCTCCTACGAGCAGTACTTC	CASTPGLAVSYEQYF
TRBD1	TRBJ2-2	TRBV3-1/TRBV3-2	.	TGTGCCAGCAGCCCAGGGACAGGGGCGGTCGGGGAGCTGTTTTTT	CASSPGTGAVGELFF
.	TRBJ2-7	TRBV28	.	TGTGCCAGCTTGCCACACGGGTTCTACGAGCAGTACTTC	CASLPHGFYEQYF
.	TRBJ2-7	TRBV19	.	TGTGCCAGTAGTATACTGCCCGGCTACGAGCAGTACTTC	CASSILPGYEQYF
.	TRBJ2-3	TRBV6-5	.	TGTGCCACTCGAAGTTCGGGCACAGATACGCAGTATTTT	CATRSSGTDTQYF
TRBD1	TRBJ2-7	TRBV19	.	TGTGCCAGTAAATTGGGTGACAGGGGTTCATACGAGCAGTACTTC	CASKLGDRGSYEQYF
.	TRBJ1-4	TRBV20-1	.	TGCAGTGCCAGAGTACGGGAAAAACTGTTTTTT	CSARVREKLFF
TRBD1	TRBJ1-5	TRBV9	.	TGTGCCAGCAGCGTAGGGGACAGGCCCAATCAGCCCCAGCATTTT	CASSVGDRPNQPQHF
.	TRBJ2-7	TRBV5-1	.	TGCGCCAGCAGCCCGGGTCGCCGGGACTGGTTCTACGAGCAGTACTTC	CASSPGRRDWFYEQYF
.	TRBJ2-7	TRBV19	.	TGTGCCAGTAGTATTCGGGCACCGGGAATATCTGGCGAGCAGTACTTC	CASSIRAPGISGEQYF
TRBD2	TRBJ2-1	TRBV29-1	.	TGCAGCGTAGCCGGGACTAGCGGGGGGGCTTTCAATGAGCAGTTCTTC	CSVAGTSGGAFNEQFF
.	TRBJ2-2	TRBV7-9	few	TGTGCCAGCAGCCAAGGGCTTTGGACAGTAGCCGGGGAGCTGTTTTTT	CASSQGLWTVAGELFF
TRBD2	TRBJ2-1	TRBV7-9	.	TGTGCCAGCAGCTCCGTCGCGGGGGGAGTCTACAATGAGCAGTTCTTC	CASSSVAGGVYNEQFF
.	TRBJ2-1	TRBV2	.	TGTGCCAGCAGAAGGGACTTTCTCTTTGAGCAGTTCTTC	CASRRDFLFEQFF
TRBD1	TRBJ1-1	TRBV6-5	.	TGTGCCAGCAGCCGAAAGGGGGCCACTGAAGCTTTCTTT	CASSRKGATEAFF
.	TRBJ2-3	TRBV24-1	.	TGTGCCACCAGCCCCCGGCCCGGTGAGGGCACAGATACGCAGTATTTT	CATSPRPGEGTDTQYF
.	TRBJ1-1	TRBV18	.	TGTGCCAGCTCACCGGAACAGGGCCGCATGAACACTGAAGCTTTCTTT	CASSPEQGRMNTEAFF
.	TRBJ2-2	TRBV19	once	TGTGCCAGTAGGGGGGGGAACACCGGGGAGCTGTTTTTT	CASRGGNTGELFF
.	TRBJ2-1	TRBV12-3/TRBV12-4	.	TGTGCCAGCAGTCATAGCGGTGAGCAGTTCTTC	CASSHSGEQFF
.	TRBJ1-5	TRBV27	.	TGTGCCAGCAGTTTAAGGGGTAACGATCAGCCCCAGCATTTT	CASSLRGNDQPQHF
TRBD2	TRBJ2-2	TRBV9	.	TGTGCCAGCAGCCTGTCCAGCGGGAGTCGGTCCGGGGAGCTGTTTTTT	CASSLSSGSRSGELFF
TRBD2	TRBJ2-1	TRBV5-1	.	TGCGCCAGCAGCTACAGCGGGAGGCCCAGTGAGCAGTTCTTC	CASSYSGRPSEQFF
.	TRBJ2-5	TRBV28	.	TGTGCCAGCAGTTCGGTCCAAGAGACCCAGTACTTC	CASSSVQETQYF
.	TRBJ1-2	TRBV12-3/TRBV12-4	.	TGTGCCAGCAGCCAGGTGGCAGGCTATGGCTACACCTTC	CASSQVAGYGYTF
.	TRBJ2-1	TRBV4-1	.	TGCGCCAGCCAGACAGGTCGGGATGAGCAGTTCTTC	CASQTGRDEQFF
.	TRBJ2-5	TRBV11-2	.	TGTGCCAGCAGCTTAGGGGACTTTAAAGAGACCCAGTACTTC	CASSLGDFKETQYF
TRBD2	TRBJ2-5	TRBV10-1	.	TGCGCCAGCAGTGAATTGAGCGGGAGAGGGGAGACCCAGTACTTC	CASSELSGRGETQYF
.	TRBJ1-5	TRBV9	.	TGTGCCAGCAGCGTAGGGGGGGATAATCAGCCCCAGCATTTT	CASSVGGDNQPQHF
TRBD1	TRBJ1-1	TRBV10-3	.	TGTGCCATCAGTGGGACAGGGTCGAACACTGAAGCTTTCTTT	CAISGTGSNTEAFF
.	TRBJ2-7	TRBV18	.	TGTGCCAGCTCACCGGACAGCTCCTACGAGCAGTACTTC	CASSPDSSYEQYF
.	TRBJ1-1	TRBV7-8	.	TGTGCCAGCAGCCCACGGCTTGAGCAGGGAACGGCAGAAGCTTTCTTT	CASSPRLEQGTAEAFF
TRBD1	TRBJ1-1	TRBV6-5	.	TGTGCCAGCAGCAGGGGACAGGGGTTCACTGAAGCTTTCTTT	CASSRGQGFTEAFF
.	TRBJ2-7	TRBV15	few	TGTGCCACCAGCAGGGCGGAGCCGAGGGAGCAGTACTTC	CATSRAEPREQYF
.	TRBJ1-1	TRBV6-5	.	TGTGCCAGCAGTCCGGGACTTCCGGGCGGCACTGAAGCTTTCTTT	CASSPGLPGGTEAFF
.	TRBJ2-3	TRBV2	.	TGTGCCAGTTTGTGGAGGGGCACAGATACGCAGTATTTT	CASLWRGTDTQYF
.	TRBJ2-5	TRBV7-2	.	TGTGCCAGCAGCTTGACAGACTCTCGGGAGACCCAGTACTTC	CASSLTDSRETQYF
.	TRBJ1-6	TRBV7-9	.	TGTGCCAGCAGCTTAGGAGGAGGGGCAGGAAATTCACCCCTCCACTTT	CASSLGGGAGNSPLHF
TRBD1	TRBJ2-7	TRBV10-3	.	TGTGCCATCAGTGAGGCGACAGGGTCCTACGAGCAGTACTTC	CAISEATGSYEQYF
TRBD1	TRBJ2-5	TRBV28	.	TGTGCCAGCAGGACGTTCGGGACAGAGCAAGAGACCCAGTACTTC	CASRTFGTEQETQYF
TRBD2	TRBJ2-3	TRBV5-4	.	TGTGCCAGCACCGATGGGACTACTTACACAGATACGCAGTATTTT	CASTDGTTYTDTQYF
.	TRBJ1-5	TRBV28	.	TGTGCCAGCAGTTTAATGGGCAGTAGCAATCAGCCCCAGCATTTT	CASSLMGSSNQPQHF
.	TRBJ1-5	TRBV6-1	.	TGTGCCAGCAGTGAAGCGGGACTTATTCAGCCCCAGCATTTT	CASSEAGLIQPQHF
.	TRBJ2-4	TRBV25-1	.	TGTGCCAGCAGCCTAGGGGGGGGCTGGGGAAACATTCAGTACTTC	CASSLGGGWGNIQYF
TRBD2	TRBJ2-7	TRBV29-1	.	TGCAGCGTTTTGCCGGGACTAGCCGGTTACGAGCAGTACTTC	CSVLPGLAGYEQYF
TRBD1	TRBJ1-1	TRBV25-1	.	TGTGCCAGCACCCTGGGGCACCAGGGGGGCCGAGCTTTCTTT	CASTLGHQGGRAFF
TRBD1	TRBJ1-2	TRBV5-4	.	TGTGCCAGCAGCTTGGGCGGCAGGGGGAACTATGGCTACACCTTC	CASSLGGRGNYGYTF
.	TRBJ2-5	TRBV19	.	TGTGCCAGTAGTATTGGAGGGCAAGAGACCCAGTACTTC	CASSIGGQETQYF
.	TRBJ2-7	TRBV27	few	TGTGCCAGCAGTCCGAATGGACAGCCCTACGAGCAGTACTTC	CASSPNGQPYEQYF
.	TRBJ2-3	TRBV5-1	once	TGCGCCAGCAGCTTGGCCGCAGATACGCAGTATTTT	CASSLAADTQYF